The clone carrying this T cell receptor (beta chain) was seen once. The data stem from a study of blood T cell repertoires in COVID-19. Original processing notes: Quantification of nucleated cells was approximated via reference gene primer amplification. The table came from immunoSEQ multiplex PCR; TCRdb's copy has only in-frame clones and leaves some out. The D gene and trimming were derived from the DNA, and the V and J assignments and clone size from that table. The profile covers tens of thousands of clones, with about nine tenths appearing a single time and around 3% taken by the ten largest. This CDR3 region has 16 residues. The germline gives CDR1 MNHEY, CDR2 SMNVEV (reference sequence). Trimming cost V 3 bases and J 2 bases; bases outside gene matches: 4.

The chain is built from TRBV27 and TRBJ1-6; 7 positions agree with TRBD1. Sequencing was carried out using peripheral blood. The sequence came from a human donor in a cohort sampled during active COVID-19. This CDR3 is CASSFSGQPYNSPLHF. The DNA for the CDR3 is TGTGCCAGCAGTTTCTCGGGACAGCCCTATAATTCACCCCTCCACTTT.